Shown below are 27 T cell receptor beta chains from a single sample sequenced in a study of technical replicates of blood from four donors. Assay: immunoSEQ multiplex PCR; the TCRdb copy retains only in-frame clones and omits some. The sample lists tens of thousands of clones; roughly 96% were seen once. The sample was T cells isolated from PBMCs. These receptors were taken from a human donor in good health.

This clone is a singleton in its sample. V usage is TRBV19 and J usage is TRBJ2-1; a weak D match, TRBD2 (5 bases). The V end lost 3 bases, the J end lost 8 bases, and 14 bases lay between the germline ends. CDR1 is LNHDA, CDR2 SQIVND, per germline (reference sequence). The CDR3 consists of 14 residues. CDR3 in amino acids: CASSMRVLADEQFF. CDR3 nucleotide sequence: TGTGCCAGTAGTATGAGGGTCTTGGCGGATGAGCAGTTCTTC.

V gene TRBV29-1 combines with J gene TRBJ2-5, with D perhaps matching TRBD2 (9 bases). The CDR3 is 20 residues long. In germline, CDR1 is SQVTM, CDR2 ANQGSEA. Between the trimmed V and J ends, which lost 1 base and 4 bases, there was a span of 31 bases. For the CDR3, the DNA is TGCAGCGTTGAAGGTATTCTGCAGGGGGCGGGAGGGGGACCACGAGAGACCCAGTACTTC. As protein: CSVEGILQGAGGGPRETQYF. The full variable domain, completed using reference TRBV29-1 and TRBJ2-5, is SAVISQKPSRDICQRGTSLTIQCQVDSQVTMMFWYRQQPGQSLTLIATANQGSEATYESGFVIDKFPISRPNLTFSTLTVSNMSPEDSSIYLCSVEGILQGAGGGPRETQYFGPGTRLLVL.

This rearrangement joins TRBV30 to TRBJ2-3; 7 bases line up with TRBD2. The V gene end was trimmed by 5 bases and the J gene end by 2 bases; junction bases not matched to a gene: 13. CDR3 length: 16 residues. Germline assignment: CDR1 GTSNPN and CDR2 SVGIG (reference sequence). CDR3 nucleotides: TGTGCCTGGGGGGATGGACTAGACCTATTCACAGATACGCAGTATTTT. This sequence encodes CAWGDGLDLFTDTQYF.

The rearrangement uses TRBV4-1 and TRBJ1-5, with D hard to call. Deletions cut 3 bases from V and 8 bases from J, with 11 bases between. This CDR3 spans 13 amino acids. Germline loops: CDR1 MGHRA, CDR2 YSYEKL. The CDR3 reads CASSQRESEPQHF. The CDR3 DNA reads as TGCGCCAGCAGCCAGAGGGAGAGCGAGCCCCAGCATTTT.

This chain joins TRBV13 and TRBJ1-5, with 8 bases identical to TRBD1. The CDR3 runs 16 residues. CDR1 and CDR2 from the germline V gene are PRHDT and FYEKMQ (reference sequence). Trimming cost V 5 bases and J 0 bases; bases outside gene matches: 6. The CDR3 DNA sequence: TGTGCCAGCAGCAATGGACAGGGCCATAGCAATCAGCCCCAGCATTTT. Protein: CASSNGQGHSNQPQHF.

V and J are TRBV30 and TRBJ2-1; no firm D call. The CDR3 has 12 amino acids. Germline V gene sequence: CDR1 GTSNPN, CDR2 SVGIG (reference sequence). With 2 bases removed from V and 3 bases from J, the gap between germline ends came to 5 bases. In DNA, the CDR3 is TGTGCCTGGAGTCCTAACTACAATGAGCAGTTCTTC. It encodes CAWSPNYNEQFF. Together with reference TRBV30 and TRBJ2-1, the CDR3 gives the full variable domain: SQTIHQWPATLVQPVGSPLSLECTVEGTSNPNLYWYRQAAGRGLQLLFYSVGIGQISSEVPQNLSASRPQDRQFILSSKKLLLSDSGFYLCAWSPNYNEQFFGPGTRLTVL.

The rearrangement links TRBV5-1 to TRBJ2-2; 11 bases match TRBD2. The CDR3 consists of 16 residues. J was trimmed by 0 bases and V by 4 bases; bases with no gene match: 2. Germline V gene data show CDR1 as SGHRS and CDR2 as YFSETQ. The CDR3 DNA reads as TGCGCCAGCAGCGTACTAGCGGGAGCGAACACCGGGGAGCTGTTTTTT. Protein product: CASSVLAGANTGELFF.

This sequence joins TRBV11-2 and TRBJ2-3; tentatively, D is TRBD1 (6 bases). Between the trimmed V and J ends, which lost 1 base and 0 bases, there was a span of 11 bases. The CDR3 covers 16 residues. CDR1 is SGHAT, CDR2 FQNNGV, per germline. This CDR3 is CASSLVGGSSTDTQYF. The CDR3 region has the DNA TGTGCCAGCAGCTTAGTTGGGGGCTCCAGCACAGATACGCAGTATTTT.

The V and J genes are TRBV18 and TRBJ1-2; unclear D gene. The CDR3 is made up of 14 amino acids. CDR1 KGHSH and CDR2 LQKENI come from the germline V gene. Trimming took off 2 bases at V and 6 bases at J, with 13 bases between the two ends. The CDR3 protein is CASSPSSGRDGYTF. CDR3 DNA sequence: TGTGCCAGCTCACCATCATCAGGAAGAGATGGCTACACCTTC.

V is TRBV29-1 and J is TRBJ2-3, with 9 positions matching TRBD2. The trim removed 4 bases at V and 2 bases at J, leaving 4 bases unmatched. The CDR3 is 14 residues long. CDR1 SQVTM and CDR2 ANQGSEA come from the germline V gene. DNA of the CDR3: TGCAGCGTTGGACTAGCGGAGATCACAGATACGCAGTATTTT. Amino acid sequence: CSVGLAEITDTQYF.

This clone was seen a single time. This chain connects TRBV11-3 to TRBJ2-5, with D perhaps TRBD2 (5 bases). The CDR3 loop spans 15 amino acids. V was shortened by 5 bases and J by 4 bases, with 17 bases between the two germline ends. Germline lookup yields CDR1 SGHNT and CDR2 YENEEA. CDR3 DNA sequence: TGTGCCAGCAGCCCGGGGTCCGGGTATGGAGAGACCCAGTACTTC. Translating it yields CASSPGSGYGETQYF.

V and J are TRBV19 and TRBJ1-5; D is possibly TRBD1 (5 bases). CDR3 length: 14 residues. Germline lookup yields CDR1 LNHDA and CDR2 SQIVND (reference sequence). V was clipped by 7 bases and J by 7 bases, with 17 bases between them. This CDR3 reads CASIEWGGEQPQHF. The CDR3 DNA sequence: TGTGCCAGTATCGAATGGGGGGGGGAGCAGCCCCAGCATTTT. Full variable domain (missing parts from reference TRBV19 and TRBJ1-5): DGGITQSPKYLFRKEGQNVTLSCEQNLNHDAMYWYRQDPGQGLRLIYYSQIVNDFQKGDIAEGYSVSREKKESFPLTVTSAQKNPTAFYLCASIEWGGEQPQHFGDGTRLSIL.

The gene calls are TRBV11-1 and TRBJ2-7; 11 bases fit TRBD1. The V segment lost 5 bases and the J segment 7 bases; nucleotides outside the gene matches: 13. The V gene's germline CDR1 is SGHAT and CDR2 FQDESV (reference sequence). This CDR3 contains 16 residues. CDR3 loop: CASSHGTGGFLREQYF. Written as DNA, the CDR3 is TGTGCCAGCAGCCACGGGACAGGGGGATTCCTACGAGAGCAGTACTTC.

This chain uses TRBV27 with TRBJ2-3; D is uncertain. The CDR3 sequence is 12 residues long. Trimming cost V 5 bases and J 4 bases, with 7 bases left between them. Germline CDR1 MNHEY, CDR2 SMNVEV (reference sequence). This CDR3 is CASSQNADTQYF. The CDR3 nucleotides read TGTGCCAGCAGTCAAAATGCAGATACGCAGTATTTT.

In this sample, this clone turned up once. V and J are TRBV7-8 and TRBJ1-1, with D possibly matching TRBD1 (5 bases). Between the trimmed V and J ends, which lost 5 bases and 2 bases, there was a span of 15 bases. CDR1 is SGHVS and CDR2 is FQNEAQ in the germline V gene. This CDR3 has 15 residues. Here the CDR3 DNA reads TGTGCCAGCAGCCAGGTCGGGGGGATTAACACTGAAGCTTTCTTT. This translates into CASSQVGGINTEAFF.

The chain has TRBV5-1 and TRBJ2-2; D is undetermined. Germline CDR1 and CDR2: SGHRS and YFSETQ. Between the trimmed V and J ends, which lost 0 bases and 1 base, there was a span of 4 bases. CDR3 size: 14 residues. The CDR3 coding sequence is TGCGCCAGCAGCTTGGCCGGGAACACCGGGGAGCTGTTTTTT. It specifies CASSLAGNTGELFF.

For the CDR3, the DNA is TGTGCCAGCAGCGCGATGACAGGATTTAATCAGCCCCAGCATTTT. It yields the protein CASSAMTGFNQPQHF. The gene calls are TRBV6-6 and TRBJ1-5; TRBD1 is a possible D gene (6 bases). V was clipped by 6 bases and J by 4 bases, with 16 bases between them. This CDR3 contains 15 residues. Germline CDR1 MNHNY, CDR2 SVGAGI (reference sequence).

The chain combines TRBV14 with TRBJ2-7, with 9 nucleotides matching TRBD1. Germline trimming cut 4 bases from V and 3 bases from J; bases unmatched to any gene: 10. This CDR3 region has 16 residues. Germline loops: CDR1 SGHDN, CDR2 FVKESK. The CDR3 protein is CASSPYGTGNVYEQYF. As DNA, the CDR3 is TGTGCCAGCAGCCCTTACGGGACAGGGAACGTCTACGAGCAGTACTTC.

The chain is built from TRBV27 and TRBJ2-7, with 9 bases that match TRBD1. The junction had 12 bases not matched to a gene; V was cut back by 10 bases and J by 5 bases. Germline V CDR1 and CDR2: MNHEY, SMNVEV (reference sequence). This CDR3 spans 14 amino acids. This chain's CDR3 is CAIPRGQGIDEQYF. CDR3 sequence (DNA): TGTGCCATCCCAAGGGGACAGGGAATAGACGAGCAGTACTTC.

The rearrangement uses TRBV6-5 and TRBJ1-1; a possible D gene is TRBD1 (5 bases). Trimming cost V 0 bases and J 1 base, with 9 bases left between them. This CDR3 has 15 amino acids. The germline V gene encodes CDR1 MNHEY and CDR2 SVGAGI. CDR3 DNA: TGTGCCAGCAGTTACTCGGACAACCAGAACACTGAAGCTTTCTTT. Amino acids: CASSYSDNQNTEAFF.

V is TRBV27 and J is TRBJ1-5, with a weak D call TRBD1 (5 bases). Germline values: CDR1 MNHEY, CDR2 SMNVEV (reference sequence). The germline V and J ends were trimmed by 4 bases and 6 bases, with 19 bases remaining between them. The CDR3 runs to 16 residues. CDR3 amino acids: CASSYTSPPGFQPQHF. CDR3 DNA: TGTGCCAGCAGTTACACCTCCCCGCCAGGGTTTCAGCCCCAGCATTTT.

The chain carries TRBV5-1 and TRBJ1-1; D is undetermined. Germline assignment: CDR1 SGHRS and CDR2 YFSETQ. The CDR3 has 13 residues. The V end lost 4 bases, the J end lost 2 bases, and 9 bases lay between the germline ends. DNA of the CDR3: TGCGCCAGCAGCGTCAATTTCAACACTGAAGCTTTCTTT. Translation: CASSVNFNTEAFF.

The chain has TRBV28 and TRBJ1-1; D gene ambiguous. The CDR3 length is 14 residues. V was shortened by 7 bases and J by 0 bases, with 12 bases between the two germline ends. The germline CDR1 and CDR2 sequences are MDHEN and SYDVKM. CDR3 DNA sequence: TGTGCCAGCATAGGGAGCCTTCTGAACACTGAAGCTTTCTTT. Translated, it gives CASIGSLLNTEAFF.

The CDR3 is CASSVSRFEQFF. CDR3 sequence (DNA): TGCGCCAGCAGCGTCTCTCGGTTTGAGCAGTTCTTC. This chain connects TRBV5-1 to TRBJ2-1; D not certain. Germline V gives CDR1 SGHRS, CDR2 YFSETQ. Trimming removed 4 bases from V and 9 bases from J, with 11 bases in between. The CDR3 covers 12 residues.

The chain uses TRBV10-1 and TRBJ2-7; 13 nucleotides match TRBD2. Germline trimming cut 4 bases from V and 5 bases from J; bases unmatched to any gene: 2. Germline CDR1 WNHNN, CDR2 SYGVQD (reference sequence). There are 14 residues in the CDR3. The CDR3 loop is CASSGLAGGNEQYF. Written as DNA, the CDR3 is TGCGCCAGCAGTGGACTAGCGGGAGGTAACGAGCAGTACTTC.

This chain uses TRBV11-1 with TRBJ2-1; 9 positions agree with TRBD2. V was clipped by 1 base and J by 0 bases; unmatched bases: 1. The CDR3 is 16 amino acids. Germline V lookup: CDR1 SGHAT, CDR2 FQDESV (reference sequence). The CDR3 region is CASSLGAGGSYNEQFF. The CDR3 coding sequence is TGTGCCAGCAGCTTAGGAGCGGGGGGCTCCTACAATGAGCAGTTCTTC.

The CDR3 DNA reads as TGTGCCATCAGTGAGTCGGGACAGAACACTGAAGCTTTCTTT. Protein product: CAISESGQNTEAFF. The chain employs TRBV10-3 and TRBJ1-1, with D possibly matching TRBD1 (6 bases). The V end lost 0 bases, the J end lost 1 base, and 6 bases lay between the germline ends. The germline CDR1 and CDR2 sequences are ENHRY and SYGVKD. This CDR3 has 14 residues.